The T cell receptor (beta chain) described here comes from a study of regulatory T cells in long-lasting Graves disease. Turning to the study itself: Persistent Graves' disease required over 5 years of antithyroid drugs and positive TSH receptor antibodies.

Noted time point: persistent/refractory GD, antithyroid drugs over 5 years with positive TRAb. From RNA extracted from PBMCs, the TCR library was made. American Thyroid Association guidelines served as the basis for diagnosing Graves' disease. An endocrinology department located in Xi'an, China, was where the patients came from. The study, taken as a whole, reports: TRBV28 was favored in persistent disease, as were TRBJ1-2 and TRBJ2-5.

In building TCR beta libraries, iRepertoire HTBI primers were used together with Arm-PCR of CDR3 regions. Via MiXCR, TCRdb re-called the multiplex PCR reads, giving one row per CDR3 protein. The sample has a few hundred thousand distinct CDR3 sequences, about a quarter seen once. This clonotype was recorded many times. Its specificity is not known. CDR3 length: 13 amino acids. V dropped 5 bases and J dropped 3 bases, with 10 bases sitting between them. Germline CDR1 and CDR2: SGHAT and FQNNGV. The sequences come from peripheral blood mononuclear cells (PBMCs), collected when the disease was refractory, from a patient treated with antithyroid drugs. The chain couples TRBV11-2 to TRBJ2-5; D gene ambiguous. This receptor was identified in a female donor with Graves disease. The CDR3 is CASSPIGKETQYF. Here the CDR3 DNA reads TGTGCCAGCAGCCCAATTGGGAAAGAGACCCAGTACTTC.